Presented here are 14 T cell receptor beta chains from one specimen sequenced in a study of shared clonotypes between healthy human individuals. Clones were read by immunoSEQ multiplex PCR, and TCRdb kept only the in-frame ones, dropping some. The sample has more than 2,000,000 clones; approximately 93% are singletons. Sequenced: naive CD4+ T cells from PBMCs. Subset defined: CD45RA+ positively selected. The receptors come from a man aged 18-30 years in good health. Some clones in this sample may be carry-over from other donors' samples.

The rearrangement joins TRBV5-1 to TRBJ2-3; D remains unclear. Trimming removed 4 bases at V and 2 bases at J, with 26 bases between. The CDR3 covers 19 residues. CDR1 SGHRS and CDR2 YFSETQ come from the germline V gene. CDR3 protein: CASSRVPKMADLITDTQYF. The CDR3 nucleotides are TGCGCCAGCAGCAGAGTTCCCAAAATGGCGGACCTAATCACAGATACGCAGTATTTT.

This clone has only a few counts. The chain links TRBV11-1 to TRBJ2-7; a weak D match, TRBD2 (5 bases). This CDR3 comprises 12 residues. The germline V gene has CDR1 SGHAT and CDR2 FQDESV (reference sequence). V dropped 7 bases and J dropped 7 bases, with 14 bases sitting between them. The CDR3 DNA is TGTGCCAGCAACGGGGATCATGGAGAGCAGTACTTC. It specifies CASNGDHGEQYF. Complete variable domain (other parts from reference TRBV11-1 and TRBJ2-7): EAEVAQSPRYKITEKSQAVAFWCDPISGHATLYWYRQILGQGPELLVQFQDESVVDDSQLPKDRFSAERLKGVDSTLKIQPAELGDSAMYLCASNGDHGEQYFGPGTRLTVT.

The chain combines TRBV5-4 with TRBJ2-7, with TRBD2 matching 11 bases. The CDR3 runs 16 residues. CDR1 is SGHNT, CDR2 YYREEE, per germline (reference sequence). With V trimmed by 4 bases and J by 4 bases, 10 bases remained unmatched. The CDR3 loop reads CASSHSSGRPLYEQYF. The DNA of the CDR3 is TGTGCCAGCAGCCACTCTAGCGGGAGGCCCCTTTACGAGCAGTACTTC.

V is TRBV5-1 and J is TRBJ2-3; D gene uncertain. V lost 8 bases to trimming and J lost 5 bases, with 21 bases between them. The CDR3 covers 15 residues. The germline CDR1 and CDR2 sequences are SGHRS and YFSETQ. CDR3 DNA: TGCGCCAGTCGTCCGGGCGGTGGAATTCAAGATACGCAGTATTTT. Protein product: CASRPGGGIQDTQYF.

The rearrangement joins TRBV5-4 to TRBJ1-4; possible D gene TRBD1, 5 bases. Germline V gene data show CDR1 as SGHNT and CDR2 as YYREEE (reference sequence). V was trimmed by 4 bases and J by 5 bases, leaving 15 bases between them. The CDR3 covers 15 residues. CDR3 sequence: CASSVGGQGNEKLFF. CDR3 sequence (DNA): TGTGCCAGCAGCGTCGGAGGGCAGGGAAATGAAAAACTGTTTTTT.

V gene TRBV28 combines with J gene TRBJ2-7; no firm D call. Trimming took off 6 bases at V and 6 bases at J, with 15 bases between the two ends. The CDR3 extends over 13 amino acids. Germline V gene lookup returns CDR1 MDHEN and CDR2 SYDVKM. The CDR3 nucleotides read TGTGCCAGCAGGGCCCAATCTCGGTCCGAGCAGTACTTC. It is translated as CASRAQSRSEQYF. The entire variable domain, with the rest obtained from reference TRBV28 and TRBJ2-7, is as follows: DVKVTQSSRYLVKRTGEKVFLECVQDMDHENMFWYRQDPGLGLRLIYFSYDVKMKEKGDIPEGYSVSREKKERFSLILESASTNQTSMYLCASRAQSRSEQYFGPGTRLTVT.

V usage is TRBV18 and J usage is TRBJ2-2; TRBD1 aligns across 8 bases. The germline V gene encodes CDR1 KGHSH and CDR2 LQKENI. V lost 3 bases and J lost 1; bases outside the gene matches: 7. The CDR3 contains 17 residues. The CDR3 nucleotides read TGTGCCAGCTCACCCCTAGGACAGGGACAGAACACCGGGGAGCTGTTTTTT. This codes for CASSPLGQGQNTGELFF.

The V call is TRBV4-2, the J call TRBJ2-7, with TRBD2 matching over 7 bases. The CDR3 consists of 14 residues. Per germline, CDR1 LGHNA and CDR2 YNFKEQ. V was clipped by 7 bases and J by 5 bases; unmatched bases: 11. CDR3: CASTTGTNYNEQYF. The CDR3 coding sequence is TGTGCCAGCACCACCGGGACTAACTATAACGAGCAGTACTTC.

The rearrangement uses TRBV4-3 and TRBJ1-1; 9 positions agree with TRBD1. Looked up from germline, CDR1 is LGHNA and CDR2 is YSLEER. The CDR3 runs to 18 residues. Unmatched junction bases numbered 16, after V lost 6 bases and J lost 2 bases. CDR3 sequence: CASRKHYTGTGLNTEAFF. CDR3 DNA sequence: TGCGCCAGCAGAAAACACTATACCGGGACAGGGTTAAACACTGAAGCTTTCTTT.

This rearrangement joins TRBV5-4 to TRBJ2-1; TRBD1 matches at 10 bases. The CDR3 length is 15 residues. CDR1 and CDR2 from the germline V gene are SGHNT and YYREEE (reference sequence). Unmatched junction bases numbered 5, after V lost 5 bases and J lost 3 bases. The CDR3 nucleotides are TGTGCCAGCAGTTCCGGGACAGGGGTCTACAATGAGCAGTTCTTC. Translated, it gives CASSSGTGVYNEQFF.

About this clone: The sample contains more than one DNA sequence encoding this CDR3. The chain uses TRBV18 and TRBJ1-5; unclear D gene. The V gene lost 2 bases and the J gene lost 5 bases, with 10 bases spanning the gap. In germline, CDR1 is KGHSH, CDR2 LQKENI. The CDR3 runs to 14 residues. This CDR3 reads CASSPGVSDQPQHF. CDR3 bases: TGTGCCAGCTCACCAGGGGTCTCGGATCAGCCCCAGCATTTT.

This sequence joins TRBV5-1 and TRBJ2-3, with TRBD2 matching over 11 bases. Germline assignment: CDR1 SGHRS and CDR2 YFSETQ. The CDR3 contains 16 residues. Trimming at V came to 0 bases and at J to 4 bases, leaving 4 bases not matched to a gene. The CDR3 is CASSLALAGVADTQYF. CDR3 DNA: TGCGCCAGCAGCTTGGCACTAGCGGGAGTCGCAGATACGCAGTATTTT. Looking up the rest from reference TRBV5-1 and TRBJ2-3 gives the full variable domain: KAGVTQTPRYLIKTRGQQVTLSCSPISGHRSVSWYQQTPGQGLQFLFEYFSETQRNKGNFPGRFSGRQFSNSRSEMNVSTLELGDSALYLCASSLALAGVADTQYFGPGTRLTVL.

This clone has a handful of counts. This CDR3 is CASNSVGTDTQYF. The CDR3 region has the DNA TGTGCCAGCAACTCGGTAGGCACAGATACGCAGTATTTT. V gene TRBV6-5 combines with J gene TRBJ2-3; D is undetermined. CDR3 size: 13 residues. The germline gives CDR1 MNHEY, CDR2 SVGAGI. V lost 7 bases and J 1 base, leaving 9 bases between the germline ends.

This chain connects TRBV27 to TRBJ2-1; 8 bases are a match to TRBD1. V was pared by 1 base and J by 8 bases, with 22 bases of the junction left unmatched. This CDR3 has 20 amino acids. CDR1 is MNHEY, CDR2 SMNVEV, per germline (reference sequence). This CDR3 is CASSLLETGVCRCWEYEQFF. CDR3 DNA: TGTGCCAGCAGTTTATTAGAGACAGGGGTCTGTAGGTGTTGGGAGTATGAGCAGTTCTTC.